The next 24 T cell receptor beta chains were all read from a single sample in a study of blood T cell repertoires in COVID-19. The assay was immunoSEQ multiplex PCR, and TCRdb's table has in-frame clones only and misses some. Of about 250,000 clones listed, about 84% are singletons. The sample taken for sequencing was peripheral blood. Source of these receptors: a woman aged 80 or over with COVID-19, enrolled during active disease.

The V gene is TRBV2, the J gene TRBJ2-3; no definite D call. The CDR3 is made up of 14 amino acids. Deletions cut 6 bases from V and 1 base from J, with 11 bases between. The V gene's germline CDR1 is SNHLY and CDR2 FYNNEI. The CDR3 region has the DNA TGTGCCAGCAGCCTGGGTCGGGGCACAGATACGCAGTATTTT. Translated, it gives CASSLGRGTDTQYF.

This rearrangement joins TRBV12-3 or TRBV12-4 to TRBJ2-5; D gene unclear. The CDR3 has 11 amino acids. Between the trimmed V and J ends, which lost 8 bases and 5 bases, there was a span of 9 bases. CDR3 residues: CASAEMETQYF. CDR3 bases: TGTGCCAGCGCTGAGATGGAGACCCAGTACTTC.

The rearrangement links TRBV5-1 to TRBJ2-3; 11 bases are a match to TRBD2. CDR3 length equals 16 residues. The V gene end was trimmed by 2 bases and the J gene end by 2 bases; junction bases not matched to a gene: 4. Looked up from germline, CDR1 is SGHRS and CDR2 is YFSETQ. This chain's CDR3 is CASSLSSGGNTDTQYF. The DNA for the CDR3 is TGCGCCAGCAGCTTATCTAGCGGGGGGAACACAGATACGCAGTATTTT.

The chain uses TRBV5-4 and TRBJ2-4; the D gene is possibly TRBD1 (5 bases). CDR1 is SGHNT and CDR2 is YYREEE in the germline V gene (reference sequence). This CDR3 has 17 amino acids. Trimming took off 3 bases at V and 1 base at J, with 17 bases between the two ends. CDR3 protein: CASSWRTGDFAKNIQYF. CDR3 nucleotide sequence: TGTGCCAGCAGCTGGCGTACAGGAGACTTCGCCAAAAACATTCAGTACTTC. The whole variable domain, remainder taken from reference TRBV5-4 and TRBJ2-4, is ETGVTQSPTHLIKTRGQQVTLRCSSQSGHNTVSWYQQALGQGPQFIFQYYREEENGRGNFPPRFSGLQFPNYSSELNVNALELDDSALYLCASSWRTGDFAKNIQYFGAGTRLSVL.

V gene TRBV7-6 combines with J gene TRBJ1-6; no clear D. Trimming took 5 bases from V and 10 from J, leaving 12 bases between them. CDR1 is SGHVS and CDR2 is FNYEAQ in the germline V gene. The CDR3 is 13 amino acids. The CDR3 is CASSQLTVSPLHF. Here the CDR3 DNA reads TGTGCCAGCAGCCAACTTACCGTCTCACCCCTCCACTTT.

V gene TRBV11-2 combines with J gene TRBJ2-7, with D possibly TRBD2 on 7 matching bases. The germline V gene has CDR1 SGHAT and CDR2 FQNNGV. The CDR3 length is 19 residues. V lost 5 bases, J lost 0 bases, and 26 bases lay in between. CDR3 amino acids: CASSRTHGRGEESSYEQYV. CDR3 DNA: TGTGCCAGCAGCCGTACGCATGGGAGGGGGGAGGAAAGCTCCTACGAGCAGTACGTC.

The chain joins TRBV10-3 to TRBJ2-5, with 9 bases fitting TRBD2. The length of the CDR3 is 15 residues. In germline, CDR1 is ENHRY, CDR2 SYGVKD. V trimming: 3 bases; J trimming: 5 bases; junction bases outside the gene matches: 7. The CDR3 loop is CAISDWAGGSETQYF. DNA for the CDR3: TGTGCCATCAGTGATTGGGCGGGGGGGAGTGAGACCCAGTACTTC.

The chain's CDR3 is CASSLQGFGYTF. CDR3 coding DNA: TGCGCCAGCAGCTTACAGGGTTTTGGCTACACCTTC. The J gene is TRBJ1-2, the V gene TRBV5-1, with D tentatively TRBD1 (6 bases). V lost 2 bases and J 7 bases, leaving 9 bases between the germline ends. CDR3 length equals 12 residues. Germline-derived CDR1 and CDR2 are SGHRS and YFSETQ.

This rearrangement joins TRBV25-1 to TRBJ1-5; the D gene is possibly TRBD1 (6 bases). Trimming left V 4 bases short and J 4 bases short, with 14 bases between. The germline V gene encodes CDR1 MGHDK and CDR2 SYGVNS. The CDR3 extends over 15 amino acids. CDR3 amino acids: CASSAGQTPNQPQHF. CDR3 DNA: TGTGCCAGCAGTGCAGGACAGACGCCGAATCAGCCCCAGCATTTT. The entire variable domain, with the rest obtained from reference TRBV25-1 and TRBJ1-5, is as follows: EADIYQTPRYLVIGTGKKITLECSQTMGHDKMYWYQQDPGMELHLIHYSYGVNSTEKGDLSSESTVSRIRTEHFPLTLESARPSHTSQYLCASSAGQTPNQPQHFGDGTRLSIL.

The V call is TRBV28, the J call TRBJ1-4; TRBD1 agrees at 8 bases. The V and J ends lost 1 base and 8 bases, in that order; junction bases with no gene match: 6. The CDR3 has 15 residues. CDR1 and CDR2 from the germline V gene are MDHEN and SYDVKM. CDR3: CASSLSDRVGEKLFF. CDR3 nucleotide sequence: TGTGCCAGCAGTTTATCGGACAGGGTGGGGGAAAAACTGTTTTTT.

The chain recombines TRBV7-2 with TRBJ1-2; 11 bases are a match to TRBD1. The J segment lost 4 bases and the V segment lost 2 bases, leaving 6 bases of the junction unmatched. The germline gives CDR1 SGHTA, CDR2 FQGNSA. CDR3 length: 16 residues. The CDR3 nucleotides are TGTGCCAGCAGCTTATCCGGGACAGGGGGTATCTATGGCTACACCTTC. Its protein product is CASSLSGTGGIYGYTF.

The CDR3 bases are TGTGCCAGCAGCTTAACATGGACAGTACCTAACTATGGCTACACCTTC. It encodes CASSLTWTVPNYGYTF. V usage is TRBV28 and J usage is TRBJ1-2, with D possibly TRBD1 on 6 matching bases. V was cut by 6 bases and J by 0 bases, with 17 bases left in between. Germline V gives CDR1 MDHEN, CDR2 SYDVKM. This CDR3 is 16 amino acids long.

This chain links TRBV5-1 with TRBJ1-5; tentative D call: TRBD1 (6 bases). Germline CDR1 and CDR2: SGHRS and YFSETQ. The CDR3 has 14 amino acids. V lost 4 bases, J lost 5 bases, and 13 bases lay in between. This CDR3 is CASSLDSGYQPQHF. As DNA, the CDR3 is TGCGCCAGCAGCCTGGACAGCGGGTATCAGCCCCAGCATTTT.

On this clone: In the same sample, other DNA sequences code for this CDR3. The genes are TRBV28 and TRBJ1-1; a weak D match, TRBD1 (5 bases). In germline, CDR1 is MDHEN, CDR2 SYDVKM. The CDR3 has 13 amino acids. The V end was cut by 3 bases, the J end by 6 bases, with 11 bases between. CDR3 DNA sequence: TGTGCCAGCAGTTTGGGGGGGGGACCTGAAGCTTTCTTT. It specifies CASSLGGGPEAFF.

This chain uses TRBV19 with TRBJ2-7; perhaps TRBD2 as D (5 bases). Trimming removed 5 bases from V and 5 bases from J, with 13 bases in between. Looked up from germline, CDR1 is LNHDA and CDR2 is SQIVND (reference sequence). The CDR3 runs 13 residues. The CDR3 region is CASSSGETDEQYF. The CDR3 coding sequence is TGTGCCAGTAGTTCCGGGGAAACAGACGAGCAGTACTTC.

The genes are TRBV28 and TRBJ1-1; 7 bases align to TRBD1. Germline loops: CDR1 MDHEN, CDR2 SYDVKM. The CDR3 is 12 amino acids. V was pared by 7 bases and J by 7 bases, with 6 bases of the junction left unmatched. CDR3 protein: CASKTGTVEAFF. CDR3 sequence (DNA): TGTGCCAGCAAGACCGGGACAGTTGAAGCTTTCTTT.

The chain has TRBV18 and TRBJ2-2; D remains unclear. The germline V gene has CDR1 KGHSH and CDR2 LQKENI. Trimming removed 3 bases from V and 6 bases from J, with 8 bases in between. This CDR3 has 13 residues. The DNA for the CDR3 is TGTGCCAGCTCACCCGTGGGCTCCGGGGAGCTGTTTTTT. Its protein product is CASSPVGSGELFF. The full variable domain, in which reference TRBV18 and TRBJ2-2 provide the parts outside the CDR3, is NAGVMQNPRHLVRRRGQEARLRCSPMKGHSHVYWYRQLPEEGLKFMVYLQKENIIDESGMPKERFSAEFPKEGPSILRIQQVVRGDSAAYFCASSPVGSGELFFGEGSRLTVL.

The V call is TRBV6-2 or TRBV6-3, the J call TRBJ1-2, with TRBD1 matching over 9 bases. Germline-derived CDR1 and CDR2 are MNHEY and SVGEGT. V was clipped by 0 bases and J by 4 bases; unmatched bases: 6. This CDR3 is 16 amino acids long. This CDR3 reads CASSYSPQGAGYGYTF. The CDR3 DNA is TGTGCCAGCAGTTACTCGCCACAGGGGGCTGGCTATGGCTACACCTTC.

The chain joins TRBV14 to TRBJ2-5; D perhaps matches TRBD2 (5 bases). The CDR3 runs 15 residues. V shed 0 bases and J shed 3 bases, with 11 bases lying between them. Germline CDR1 reads SGHDN; CDR2 reads FVKESK. The CDR3 spells CASSQDGGREETQYF. As DNA, the CDR3 is TGTGCCAGCAGCCAAGATGGTGGGCGGGAAGAGACCCAGTACTTC.

This chain connects TRBV10-3 to TRBJ2-3, with D unclear. CDR1 and CDR2 (germline): ENHRY, SYGVKD. The CDR3 runs 12 residues. V dropped 5 bases and J dropped 6 bases, with 9 bases sitting between them. The CDR3 DNA reads TGTGCCATCAGTCCGAACGGGGATACGCAGTATTTT. Its translation: CAISPNGDTQYF.

The table lists this clone with a few counts. The chain has TRBV18 and TRBJ2-2, with 10 positions matching TRBD1. CDR1 KGHSH and CDR2 LQKENI come from the germline V gene. The CDR3 length is 16 residues. V lost 6 bases to trimming and J lost 4 bases; unmatched junction nucleotides: 8. CDR3 DNA: TGTGCCAGCTCCGGGCCGGGACAGGGGATCACCGGGGAGCTGTTTTTT. Protein product: CASSGPGQGITGELFF.

CDR3 protein: CASSIPPGGGNSPLHF. As DNA, the CDR3 is TGTGCCAGTAGTATCCCCCCAGGGGGCGGTAATTCACCCCTCCACTTT. The V call is TRBV19, the J call TRBJ1-6; 8 nucleotides agree with TRBD1. J lost 6 bases, V lost 3 bases, and 7 bases had no gene match. The germline CDR1 and CDR2 sequences are LNHDA and SQIVND (reference sequence). This CDR3 has 16 amino acids. The full variable domain, with the rest looked up from reference TRBV19 and TRBJ1-6, is DGGITQSPKYLFRKEGQNVTLSCEQNLNHDAMYWYRQDPGQGLRLIYYSQIVNDFQKGDIAEGYSVSREKKESFPLTVTSAQKNPTAFYLCASSIPPGGGNSPLHFGNGTRLTVT.

The chain uses TRBV5-5 and TRBJ2-7, with a weak D call TRBD1 (6 bases). The V gene lost 4 bases and the J gene lost 0 bases, with 8 bases spanning the gap. Germline-derived CDR1 and CDR2 are SGHKS and YYEKEE (reference sequence). The CDR3 loop spans 13 amino acids. The CDR3 reads CASSRTDSYEQYF. Here the CDR3 DNA reads TGTGCCAGCAGCCGGACAGACTCCTACGAGCAGTACTTC.

Ten or more counts support this clone. The genes are TRBV20-1 and TRBJ1-2; maybe TRBD1 (6 bases). V dropped 4 bases and J dropped 7 bases, with 10 bases sitting between them. Germline V gene lookup returns CDR1 DFQATT and CDR2 SNEGSKA (reference sequence). This CDR3 spans 11 amino acids. This chain's CDR3 is CSANRVGGYTF. The CDR3 nucleotides read TGCAGTGCTAACAGGGTCGGTGGCTACACCTTC.